These 14 T cell receptor beta chains came from one sample sequenced in a study of shared clonotypes between healthy human individuals. Some clones are missing from TCRdb's copy, which holds only in-frame ones; the method was immunoSEQ multiplex PCR. The repertoire has roughly 1,000,000 clones, roughly 74% of them found once; the top ten carry approximately 0.52%. Sequenced input: memory CD4+ T cells from PBMCs. Indicated subset: CD45RA-negative fraction. These receptors were collected from a young man in good health. Some clones in this sample may be carry-over from other donors' samples.

The chain joins TRBV7-2 to TRBJ2-1; D could derive from TRBD1 or TRBD2 (7 bases each). This CDR3 has 13 residues. Trimming shortened V by 0 bases and J by 16 bases, and 16 bases separated the two germline ends. Germline values: CDR1 SGHTA, CDR2 FQGNSA. The CDR3 protein is CASSLAQGGTQFF. In DNA, the CDR3 is TGTGCCAGCAGCTTAGCGCAGGGGGGGACGCAATTCTTC.

The chain links TRBV5-6 to TRBJ1-3, with TRBD1 as a possible D gene (5 bases). V was cut by 5 bases and J by 0 bases, with 18 bases left in between. The germline gives CDR1 SGHDT, CDR2 YYEEEE. This CDR3 comprises 17 residues. CDR3 DNA sequence: TGTGCCAGCAGTAGGGGTAGACAGAGGACCTCTGGAAACACCATATATTTT. Its protein is CASSRGRQRTSGNTIYF.

V usage is TRBV28 and J usage is TRBJ1-5; no definite D call. Between the trimmed V and J ends, which lost 5 bases and 4 bases, there was a span of 12 bases. Germline V gene sequence: CDR1 MDHEN, CDR2 SYDVKM. This CDR3 has 14 amino acids. The DNA for the CDR3 is TGTGCCAGCAGTCACCGGGAGCTTAATCAGCCCCAGCATTTT. Encoded protein: CASSHRELNQPQHF.

The chain carries TRBV7-2 and TRBJ2-7, with 12 bases fitting TRBD2. V shed 7 bases and J 6 bases; nucleotides not matched to a gene: 10. This CDR3 is built from 15 residues. Germline CDR1 reads SGHTA; CDR2 reads FQGNSA. The CDR3 DNA reads as TGTGCCAGCACCCAAAAACCGGGACTAGCGGGCGAGCAGTACTTC. Protein product: CASTQKPGLAGEQYF.

This clone has at least ten counts. The chain links TRBV5-4 to TRBJ2-1, with 10 bases that match TRBD2. Looked up from germline, CDR1 is SGHNT and CDR2 is YYREEE (reference sequence). CDR3 length: 14 amino acids. The ends lost 0 bases at V and 8 bases at J; junction bases unmatched: 2. The CDR3 DNA is TGTGCCAGCAGCTTGGGACTAGCGGGTTATGAGCAGTTCTTC. Amino acid sequence: CASSLGLAGYEQFF.

The chain links TRBV6-1 to TRBJ2-2; perhaps D is TRBD1 or TRBD2 (5 bases each). The germline CDR1 and CDR2 sequences are MNHNS and SASEGT. The CDR3 runs to 15 residues. V gave up 7 bases and J gave up 7 bases, with 19 bases separating them. This CDR3 is CASTRGSLKGGELFF. CDR3 DNA: TGTGCCAGCACCCGGGGCAGTCTGAAGGGCGGGGAGCTGTTTTTT.

The rearrangement links TRBV7-2 to TRBJ2-3; 10 bases match TRBD2. The CDR3 sequence is 16 residues long. Trimming at V came to 1 base and at J to 4 bases, leaving 5 bases not matched to a gene. Germline lookup yields CDR1 SGHTA and CDR2 FQGNSA. CDR3 region: CASSLGAGGRADTQYF. The CDR3 DNA is TGTGCCAGCAGCTTAGGAGCGGGAGGGAGGGCAGATACGCAGTATTTT.

The genes are TRBV7-9 and TRBJ2-3; 8 bases match TRBD2. Trimming removed 5 bases from V and 6 bases from J; junction bases left unmatched: 4. Germline V gene lookup returns CDR1 SEHNR and CDR2 FQNEAQ (reference sequence). The CDR3 length is 13 residues. CDR3 coding DNA: TGTGCCAGCAGCAGAGCGGGAGTCGATACGCAGTATTTT. Residues: CASSRAGVDTQYF.

A single count supports this clone. The V and J genes are TRBV5-6 and TRBJ2-1, with D possibly TRBD2 on 7 matching bases. The CDR3 runs 14 residues. V dropped 8 bases and J dropped 4 bases, with 16 bases sitting between them. Germline V gene sequence: CDR1 SGHDT, CDR2 YYEEEE. The CDR3 here is CASGGGSRYNEQFF. CDR3 sequence (DNA): TGTGCCAGTGGGGGCGGGAGTAGATACAATGAGCAGTTCTTC.

CDR3 protein: CASSPSSGRVAYEQYF. CDR3 sequence (DNA): TGTGCCAGCTCACCTTCTAGCGGGAGGGTCGCCTACGAGCAGTACTTC. The chain joins TRBV18 to TRBJ2-7, with 12 bases aligning to TRBD2. V shed 3 bases and J 2 bases; nucleotides not matched to a gene: 5. Per the germline V gene, CDR1 is KGHSH and CDR2 is LQKENI. The CDR3 extends over 16 amino acids.

About this clone: A junction boundary mismatches the germline segment, possibly from a read error. This sequence joins TRBV29-1 and TRBJ2-7; TRBD1 agrees at 9 bases. The length of the CDR3 is 13 residues. Germline V gene sequence: CDR1 SQVTM, CDR2 ANQGSEA. As DNA, the CDR3 is TGCAGCGTGGAAGAGGGACAGGGTTACGAGCAGTACTTC. Protein: CSVEEGQGYEQYF.

This rearrangement joins TRBV9 to TRBJ2-5, with 13 bases identical to TRBD2. The CDR3 runs 15 residues. Germline V CDR1 and CDR2: SGDLS, YYNGEE. V lost 4 bases, J lost 5 bases, and 5 bases stayed unmatched. CDR3 in amino acids: CASSPLAGGVETQYF. In nucleotides, the CDR3 is TGTGCCAGCAGCCCACTAGCGGGAGGGGTGGAGACCCAGTACTTC.

Concerning this clone itself: This CDR3 is also generated by other DNA sequences in the sample. V usage is TRBV9 and J usage is TRBJ2-5; 7 bases are shared with TRBD1. This CDR3 has 13 amino acids. Germline loops: CDR1 SGDLS, CDR2 YYNGEE. The V segment lost 3 bases and the J segment 5 bases; nucleotides outside the gene matches: 4. CDR3 bases: TGTGCCAGCAGCGGACAGGGCGGGGAGACCCAGTACTTC. Translating gives CASSGQGGETQYF. Drawing the rest from reference TRBV9 and TRBJ2-5, the complete variable domain is DSGVTQTPKHLITATGQRVTLRCSPRSGDLSVYWYQQSLDQGLQFLIQYYNGEERAKGNILERFSAQQFPDLHSELNLSSLELGDSALYFCASSGQGGETQYFGPGTRLLVL.

The genes are TRBV28 and TRBJ1-2; perhaps TRBD1 as D (6 bases). Germline V gives CDR1 MDHEN, CDR2 SYDVKM. V was shortened by 5 bases and J by 13 bases, with 17 bases between the two germline ends. The CDR3 extends over 12 amino acids. The CDR3 region has the DNA TGTGCCAGCAGTCCCGGGACATCTCGGTTCACCTTC. Amino acids: CASSPGTSRFTF.